This passage covers 24 T cell receptor beta chains from one sample sequenced in a study of cytomegalovirus exposure and HLA in healthy donors. This PCR relied on a set of 60 Vbeta primers and 13 Jbeta primers. TCRdb's table, derived via immunoSEQ multiplex PCR, lists solely in-frame clones and lacks some. The table shows approximately 120,000 clones, with 75% to 90% occurring only once. Sample: PBMCs. Source of these receptors: a woman aged 25 to 45 in good health and CMV-seropositive.

This chain uses TRBV7-2 with TRBJ2-5; a possible D gene is TRBD1 (5 bases). TRBJ2-7 explains the end of the DNA better; the J call may be wrong. The CDR3 is 13 amino acids. CDR1 SGHTA and CDR2 FQGNSA come from the germline V gene. CDR3 residues: CASEKAGFYEQYF. CDR3 nucleotide sequence: TGTGCCAGCGAAAAGGCAGGGTTTTACGAGCAGTACTTC.

The chain links TRBV9 to TRBJ2-5, with 8 positions matching TRBD1. V gave up 3 bases and J gave up 4 bases; unmatched junction bases: 5. The CDR3 consists of 14 residues. Germline CDR1 is SGDLS and CDR2 is YYNGEE. The CDR3 nucleotides read TGTGCCAGCAGCGCCACTGACAGGGGAGAGACCCAGTACTTC. Protein: CASSATDRGETQYF.

The chain has TRBV14 and TRBJ2-5, with D uncertain. The J call is uncertain, as TRBJ2-7 better fits the DNA end. Germline values: CDR1 SGHDN, CDR2 FVKESK. This CDR3 has 13 amino acids. CDR3 nucleotide sequence: TGTGCCAGCAGCCGGCAGTGGGGCTACGAGCAGTACTTC. This encodes CASSRQWGYEQYF.

V gene TRBV27 combines with J gene TRBJ2-1; tentatively, D is TRBD2 (6 bases). V was trimmed by 7 bases and J by 2 bases, leaving 15 bases between them. This CDR3 contains 15 residues. Germline V lookup: CDR1 MNHEY, CDR2 SMNVEV (reference sequence). The CDR3 coding sequence is TGTGCCAGCACTCCAGACCGGGAGCCCTACAATGAGCAGTTCTTC. This gives the protein CASTPDREPYNEQFF.

This chain connects TRBV18 to TRBJ1-2, with D tentatively TRBD1 (6 bases). Germline V lookup: CDR1 KGHSH, CDR2 LQKENI. V lost 5 bases, J lost 2 bases, and 15 bases lay in between. The CDR3 is 15 residues long. CDR3 sequence (DNA): TGTGCCAGCTCATCGGCTCGACAGGAGAACTATGGCTACACCTTC. Its protein product is CASSSARQENYGYTF.

The chain carries TRBV7-9 and TRBJ1-4, with no clear D. Trimming removed 0 bases from V and 3 bases from J, with 11 bases in between. The CDR3 totals 16 residues. In germline, CDR1 is SEHNR, CDR2 FQNEAQ (reference sequence). The CDR3 loop is CASSLAATGANEKLFF. The CDR3 DNA reads as TGTGCCAGCAGCTTAGCAGCGACCGGAGCTAATGAAAAACTGTTTTTT.

The chain joins TRBV6-6 to TRBJ1-4, with D perhaps matching TRBD1 (6 bases). The germline gives CDR1 MNHNY, CDR2 SVGAGI (reference sequence). V lost 2 bases and J lost 7, with 11 bases in between. The CDR3 extends over 14 amino acids. For the CDR3, the DNA is TGTGCCAGCAGTTACGCAGGGGTTGGTGAAAAACTGTTTTTT. It is translated as CASSYAGVGEKLFF.

Note on this clone: The same CDR3 is also encoded by other DNA sequences in this sample. This chain uses TRBV5-1 with TRBJ1-1; D gene ambiguous. V was pared by 4 bases and J by 3 bases, with 10 bases between. The germline V gene has CDR1 SGHRS and CDR2 YFSETQ. This CDR3 comprises 13 residues. The CDR3 DNA reads as TGCGCCAGCAGCCTAGATGGTGACACTGAAGCTTTCTTT. This gives the protein CASSLDGDTEAFF.

In this sample, this clone turned up once. The V and J genes are TRBV28 and TRBJ1-2; 7 nucleotides line up with TRBD1. The V segment lost 7 bases and the J segment 3 bases; nucleotides outside the gene matches: 2. This CDR3 has 12 amino acids. CDR1 and CDR2 (germline): MDHEN, SYDVKM. The CDR3 reads CASTDRDYGYTF. CDR3 nucleotide sequence: TGTGCCAGCACCGACAGGGACTATGGCTACACCTTC.

V gene TRBV5-8 combines with J gene TRBJ1-1; 9 nucleotides line up with TRBD1. With V trimmed by 5 bases and J by 10 bases, 6 bases remained unmatched. CDR1 is SGHTS, CDR2 YDEGEE, per germline. This CDR3 is built from 12 residues. The CDR3 region has the DNA TGTGCCAGCAGTTATACGGACAGGGGAGCTTTCTTT. Translation gives CASSYTDRGAFF. Supplemented by reference TRBV5-8 and TRBJ1-1, the full variable domain reads EAGVTQSPTHLIKTRGQQATLRCSPISGHTSVYWYQQALGLGLQFLLWYDEGEERNRGNFPPRFSGRQFPNYSSELNVNALELEDSALYLCASSYTDRGAFFGQGTRLTVV.

This sequence joins TRBV5-8 and TRBJ2-7; 10 bases align to TRBD1. Germline trimming cut 4 bases from V and 2 bases from J; bases unmatched to any gene: 6. Germline V gene lookup returns CDR1 SGHTS and CDR2 YDEGEE. CDR3 length: 15 amino acids. CDR3 amino acids: CASSPRGTGAYEQYF. The DNA of the CDR3 is TGTGCCAGCAGCCCTCGGGGGACAGGGGCCTACGAGCAGTACTTC.

The chain has TRBV10-3 and TRBJ1-1, with D uncertain. The CDR3 runs to 15 residues. CDR1 ENHRY and CDR2 SYGVKD come from the germline V gene. Trimming cost V 0 bases and J 6 bases, with 14 bases left between them. CDR3 coding DNA: TGTGCCATCAGTGAGTCCGGACTGGCTCTGCCTGAAGCTTTCTTT. This translates into CAISESGLALPEAFF.

The chain couples TRBV6-5 to TRBJ1-2; 7 bases are a match to TRBD1. Germline CDR1 reads MNHEY; CDR2 reads SVGAGI. V shed 2 bases, J shed 5 bases, and the junction held 2 bases outside the gene matches. This CDR3 is 13 amino acids long. The CDR3 spells CASSYTTGYGYTF. The CDR3 region has the DNA TGTGCCAGCAGTTACACGACAGGGTATGGCTACACCTTC.

This clone was found once. The genes are TRBV11-2 and TRBJ1-1; no definite D call. CDR1 and CDR2 (germline): SGHAT, FQNNGV. The V gene lost 2 bases and the J gene lost 1 base, with 8 bases spanning the gap. This CDR3 region has 14 residues. The CDR3 bases are TGTGCCAGCAGCTTAAGTCGGGGGAACACTGAAGCTTTCTTT. Its protein product is CASSLSRGNTEAFF.

The V call is TRBV7-3, the J call TRBJ2-1; 8 bases agree with TRBD1. The germline V gene encodes CDR1 SGHTA and CDR2 FQGTGA. Germline trimming cut 5 bases from V and 2 bases from J; bases unmatched to any gene: 2. CDR3 length equals 14 residues. CDR3 sequence: CASSRTGPYNEQFF. CDR3 in DNA: TGTGCCAGCAGCCGGACAGGGCCCTACAATGAGCAGTTCTTC.

V and J are TRBV7-3 and TRBJ1-1; 8 nucleotides line up with TRBD1. Per the germline V gene, CDR1 is SGHTA and CDR2 is FQGTGA. The CDR3 is 14 amino acids. The V segment lost 3 bases and the J segment 5 bases; nucleotides outside the gene matches: 5. The CDR3 DNA reads as TGTGCCAGCAGCTTCGGACAGGGAAGGACTGAAGCTTTCTTT. Residues: CASSFGQGRTEAFF.

The chain carries TRBV12-5 and TRBJ2-2; tentative D call: TRBD1 (6 bases). The CDR3 is made up of 14 amino acids. Germline CDR1 is LGHNT and CDR2 is FRNRAP. The chain's CDR3 is CDPTGTTYTGELFF. Written as DNA, the CDR3 is TGTGACCCTACCGGGACAACCTACACCGGGGAGCTGTTTTTT. The whole variable domain, filled in from reference TRBV12-5 and TRBJ2-2, reads DARVTQTPRHKVTEMGQEVTMRCQPILGHNTVFWYRQTMMQGLELLAYFRNRAPLDDSGMPKDRFSAEMPDATLATLKIQPSEPRDSAVYFCDPTGTTYTGELFFGEGSRLTVL.

The chain joins TRBV10-2 to TRBJ1-5; 7 bases are shared with TRBD1. This CDR3 spans 16 amino acids. CDR1 WSHSY and CDR2 SAAADI come from the germline V gene. V lost 3 bases and J lost 7; bases outside the gene matches: 12. CDR3 DNA sequence: TGCGCCAGCAGTGAAAAGGAGACAGGGTCACGCCAGCCCCAGCATTTT. This sequence encodes CASSEKETGSRQPQHF.

In its sample, this clone was seen a few times. This chain connects TRBV30 to TRBJ2-7; TRBD2 aligns across 10 bases. Trimming took 0 bases from V and 7 from J; bases not matched to a gene: 12. The CDR3 runs 16 residues. CDR1 is GTSNPN, CDR2 SVGIG, per germline (reference sequence). The CDR3 loop is CAWSVRILAGTKEQYF. The CDR3 bases are TGTGCCTGGAGTGTACGGATACTAGCGGGAACGAAGGAGCAGTACTTC.

The V and J genes are TRBV9 and TRBJ1-1, with 9 bases that match TRBD1. CDR1 is SGDLS, CDR2 YYNGEE, per germline. The junction had 12 bases not matched to a gene; V was cut back by 3 bases and J by 3 bases. This CDR3 has 17 residues. The CDR3 protein is CASSGTGTGTGYTEAFF. CDR3 DNA sequence: TGTGCCAGCAGCGGCACCGGGACAGGGACTGGTTACACTGAAGCTTTCTTT. The variable domain in full, with the rest retrieved from reference TRBV9 and TRBJ1-1, is DSGVTQTPKHLITATGQRVTLRCSPRSGDLSVYWYQQSLDQGLQFLIQYYNGEERAKGNILERFSAQQFPDLHSELNLSSLELGDSALYFCASSGTGTGTGYTEAFFGQGTRLTVV.

This clone was counted between two and nine times. The chain joins TRBV6-6 to TRBJ2-7; a weak D match, TRBD2 (6 bases). V dropped 8 bases and J dropped 0 bases, with 8 bases sitting between them. The germline CDR1 and CDR2 sequences are MNHNY and SVGAGI (reference sequence). The CDR3 sequence is 12 residues long. The CDR3 reads CASSRDSYEQYF. Written as DNA, the CDR3 is TGTGCCAGCTCGCGGGACTCCTACGAGCAGTACTTC.

V is TRBV5-1 and J is TRBJ2-2, with 15 bases lining up with TRBD2. The CDR3 runs 18 residues. The V gene's germline CDR1 is SGHRS and CDR2 YFSETQ. With 5 bases clipped from V and 4 bases from J, the junction kept 9 bases outside the gene matches. The CDR3 sequence: CASRLGLAGGPGTGELFF. In nucleotides, the CDR3 is TGCGCCAGCAGACTTGGACTAGCGGGAGGGCCTGGCACCGGGGAGCTGTTTTTT.

This clone appeared a single time. This sequence joins TRBV6-5 and TRBJ1-2; 7 nucleotides match TRBD1. The CDR3 extends over 15 amino acids. V gave up 5 bases and J gave up 5 bases; unmatched junction bases: 11. CDR1 and CDR2 (germline): MNHEY, SVGAGI. For the CDR3, the DNA is TGTGCCAGCAGTAATCGACAGGGTACGAGTTATGGCTACACCTTC. This sequence encodes CASSNRQGTSYGYTF.

The J gene is TRBJ1-5, the V gene TRBV28; 7 nucleotides agree with TRBD1. The CDR3 spans 14 residues. Looked up from germline, CDR1 is MDHEN and CDR2 is SYDVKM. Losses at the gene ends were 7 bases for V and 3 bases for J; bases not matched to a gene: 6. The DNA for the CDR3 is TGTGCCAGCACCGCGGGACAGTTCAATCAGCCCCAGCATTTT. As protein: CASTAGQFNQPQHF.